These 28 T cell receptor beta chains were sequenced from one sample in a study of patients and donors after allogeneic stem cell transplantation. Via MiXCR, TCRdb re-called the RT-PCR reads, giving one row per CDR3 protein. The sample records hundreds of thousands of distinct CDR3 sequences, 15% to 20% being singletons. Sequenced sample: blood, either unsorted or a sorted T cell fraction (not recorded which). These receptors came from a human donor who was either an allogeneic HSCT recipient or a stem cell or donor lymphocyte infusion donor (not recorded which). It is not recorded whose cells these are; they may come from a transplant donor.

The chain carries TRBV29-1 and TRBJ1-1; tentatively, D is TRBD1 (6 bases). CDR3 length: 14 amino acids. Between the trimmed V and J ends, which lost 4 bases and 1 base, there was a span of 13 bases. CDR1 and CDR2 from the germline V gene are SQVTM and ANQGSEA. CDR3 region: CSVVTRTENTEAFF. For the CDR3, the DNA is TGCAGCGTTGTAACCCGGACAGAGAACACTGAAGCTTTCTTT. Using reference TRBV29-1 and TRBJ1-1 for the parts outside the CDR3, the full variable domain is SAVISQKPSRDICQRGTSLTIQCQVDSQVTMMFWYRQQPGQSLTLIATANQGSEATYESGFVIDKFPISRPNLTFSTLTVSNMSPEDSSIYLCSVVTRTENTEAFFGQGTRLTVV.

The CDR3 here is CAIRATGTSPTDTQYF. The CDR3 nucleotides are TGTGCCATCAGGGCAACGGGGACATCACCCACAGATACGCAGTATTTT. The chain has TRBV10-3 and TRBJ2-3, with D possibly matching TRBD1 (6 bases). This CDR3 has 16 residues. Germline V CDR1 and CDR2: ENHRY, SYGVKD. The ends were cut back, 6 bases at V and 2 bases at J, with 18 bases in the middle.

This clonotype was seen ten or more times. V gene TRBV10-3 combines with J gene TRBJ2-3; TRBD2 agrees at 9 bases. The CDR3 spans 12 residues. The V gene's germline CDR1 is ENHRY and CDR2 SYGVKD. J gave up 3 bases and V 11 bases, and 3 bases lay outside the gene matches. For the CDR3, the DNA is TGTGCCTCGGGACTAGCAACAGATACGCAGTATTTT. This encodes CASGLATDTQYF.

V usage is TRBV10-1 and J usage is TRBJ1-2; weak D call: TRBD1 (5 bases). This CDR3 contains 16 residues. The V and J ends lost 4 bases and 2 bases respectively, with 17 bases between them. Per the germline V gene, CDR1 is WNHNN and CDR2 is SYGVQD (reference sequence). The CDR3 bases are TGCGCCAGCAGTGCACTCTTCTTCCGGGACAACTATGGCTACACCTTC. Residues: CASSALFFRDNYGYTF.

This chain links TRBV11-2 with TRBJ2-3, with D perhaps TRBD2 (5 bases). V gave up 3 bases and J gave up 8 bases, with 9 bases separating them. Germline V CDR1 and CDR2: SGHAT, FQNNGV. This CDR3 spans 12 amino acids. This chain's CDR3 is CASSFPAGTQYF. The CDR3, as DNA: TGTGCCAGCAGCTTCCCGGCGGGTACGCAGTATTTT.

The chain combines TRBV4-1 with TRBJ2-3, with a weak D call TRBD1 (6 bases). Deletions cut 1 base from V and 4 bases from J, with 30 bases between. Germline V lookup: CDR1 MGHRA, CDR2 YSYEKL. The length of the CDR3 is 21 residues. CDR3 in amino acids: CASSQVRPFRYNEKGADTQYF. In DNA, the CDR3 is TGCGCCAGCAGCCAAGTGAGGCCCTTCCGATACAATGAAAAGGGGGCAGATACGCAGTATTTT.

This chain links TRBV19 with TRBJ1-5, with a possible D match to TRBD1 (6 bases). V was pared by 3 bases and J by 6 bases, with 12 bases between. Germline V CDR1 and CDR2: LNHDA, SQIVND (reference sequence). CDR3 length: 14 residues. CDR3 coding DNA: TGTGCCAGTAGTATGGGGGGGCGAGGTCAGCCCCAGCATTTT. Translated: CASSMGGRGQPQHF.

This clonotype was counted a few times. V usage is TRBV2 and J usage is TRBJ1-1; 7 positions match TRBD1. Germline V lookup: CDR1 SNHLY, CDR2 FYNNEI. This CDR3 contains 15 residues. V lost 2 bases, J lost 1 base, and 4 bases stayed unmatched. The CDR3 DNA sequence: TGTGCCAGCAGTGAAATGGGACAGCCGAACACTGAAGCTTTCTTT. It is translated as CASSEMGQPNTEAFF.

This clonotype was seen a few times. V is TRBV2 and J is TRBJ1-4, with D hard to call. V was pared by 3 bases and J by 0 bases, with 20 bases between. CDR1 is SNHLY and CDR2 is FYNNEI in the germline V gene. This CDR3 has 19 residues. DNA of the CDR3: TGTGCCAGCAGTGATCCAAGATCAGGTGGGGATGCAACTAATGAAAAACTGTTTTTT. It is translated as CASSDPRSGGDATNEKLFF.

CDR3: CASSHITGNTEAFF. In DNA, the CDR3 is TGCGCCAGCAGCCATATAACAGGAAACACTGAAGCTTTCTTT. V gene TRBV4-3 combines with J gene TRBJ1-1; D is perhaps TRBD1 (5 bases). This CDR3 has 14 residues. Germline CDR1 reads LGHNA; CDR2 reads YSLEER. V was cut by 3 bases and J by 2 bases, with 10 bases left in between.

This clonotype turned up a few times. This rearrangement joins TRBV4-3 to TRBJ2-5; D possibly corresponds to TRBD1 (6 bases). V shed 2 bases and J shed 2 bases, with 15 bases lying between them. The CDR3 loop spans 16 amino acids. Germline CDR1 LGHNA, CDR2 YSLEER. The CDR3 loop reads CASSQRGLGTQETQYF. CDR3 bases: TGCGCCAGCAGCCAAAGGGGGTTAGGAACTCAAGAGACCCAGTACTTC.

The chain combines TRBV19 with TRBJ1-1; unclear D gene. Trimming cost V 5 bases and J 0 bases, with 16 bases left between them. The CDR3 spans 16 residues. Germline V gene data show CDR1 as LNHDA and CDR2 as SQIVND (reference sequence). The CDR3 loop is CASSPLWSLMNTEAFF. The CDR3, as DNA: TGTGCCAGTAGTCCTTTATGGAGTTTGATGAACACTGAAGCTTTCTTT.

This chain uses TRBV28 with TRBJ2-5; D gene ambiguous. CDR1 is MDHEN, CDR2 SYDVKM, per germline. Trimming took off 8 bases at V and 5 bases at J, with 18 bases between the two ends. The CDR3 is 14 residues long. The CDR3 here is CASLPGNVGETQYF. The CDR3 DNA is TGTGCCAGCCTACCCGGAAACGTGGGGGAGACCCAGTACTTC.

CDR3 in DNA: TGTGCCAGCAGCTTCCACCGATTAGGGCTAGAGACCCAGTACTTC. Translated, it gives CASSFHRLGLETQYF. V is TRBV7-2 and J is TRBJ2-5, with D unclear. This CDR3 comprises 15 residues. Germline assignment: CDR1 SGHTA and CDR2 FQGNSA. Between the trimmed V and J ends, which lost 3 bases and 4 bases, there was a span of 15 bases.

This clonotype was picked up a small number of times. Written as DNA, the CDR3 is TGTGCCAGCAGTGAATATAGGGGGGGGAACTATAATTCACCCCTCCACTTT. Translation: CASSEYRGGNYNSPLHF. The J gene is TRBJ1-6, the V gene TRBV25-1, with a weak D call TRBD1 (6 bases). This CDR3 contains 17 residues. Germline values: CDR1 MGHDK, CDR2 SYGVNS. The germline V and J ends were trimmed by 0 bases and 3 bases, with 12 bases remaining between them.

There are a few counts of this clonotype. The V and J genes are TRBV7-9 and TRBJ2-7; D unresolved. CDR1 and CDR2 from the germline V gene are SEHNR and FQNEAQ (reference sequence). This CDR3 is built from 13 residues. Between the trimmed V and J ends, which lost 7 bases and 2 bases, there was a span of 12 bases. DNA of the CDR3: TGTGCCAGCACCCACCGAAATCCCTACGAGCAGTACTTC. Its protein is CASTHRNPYEQYF.

The V gene is TRBV12-5, the J gene TRBJ2-1; the D call may be TRBD1 or TRBD2 (5 bases each). The CDR3 extends over 12 amino acids. Trimming shortened V by 6 bases and J by 7 bases, and 10 bases separated the two germline ends. CDR1 and CDR2 from the germline V gene are LGHNT and FRNRAP. CDR3 sequence: CASGAWGNEQFF. In DNA form, the CDR3 reads TGTGCTAGTGGGGCATGGGGGAATGAGCAGTTCTTC.

This clonotype has a handful of counts. V usage is TRBV7-2 and J usage is TRBJ2-7; the D gene is possibly TRBD2 (6 bases). This CDR3 contains 14 residues. The germline gives CDR1 SGHTA, CDR2 FQGNSA. Deletions cut 5 bases from V and 3 bases from J, with 14 bases between. For the CDR3, the DNA is TGTGCCAGCAGCCCAGGAGGGACTGACTACGAGCAGTACTTC. Its translation is CASSPGGTDYEQYF.

This clonotype was observed at least ten times. Sequence at one end of the junction differs from germline and may be a read error. This sequence joins TRBV7-9 and TRBJ2-3; TRBD2 matches at 10 bases. Germline V CDR1 and CDR2: SEHNR, FQNEAQ (reference sequence). The CDR3 is 15 residues long. CDR3 in DNA: TGTGCCAGCACCTTAGGGACTAGCGGCACAGATACGCAGTATTTT. Its translation: CASTLGTSGTDTQYF.

This clonotype appeared many times. The chain joins TRBV20-1 to TRBJ2-1, with D possibly matching TRBD1 (6 bases). The CDR3 is made up of 15 amino acids. V dropped 6 bases and J dropped 0 bases, with 15 bases sitting between them. CDR1 and CDR2 from the germline V gene are DFQATT and SNEGSKA (reference sequence). The CDR3 DNA reads TGCAGTGCCCCCGGGACAACTAGCTCCTACAATGAGCAGTTCTTC. It codes for CSAPGTTSSYNEQFF.

The chain combines TRBV10-3 with TRBJ2-2; no firm D call. V lost 0 bases, J lost 5 bases, and 10 bases lay in between. Germline V gene data show CDR1 as ENHRY and CDR2 as SYGVKD. There are 15 residues in the CDR3. CDR3: CAISESSIMTGELFF. DNA of the CDR3: TGTGCCATCAGTGAGTCGAGCATCATGACCGGGGAGCTGTTTTTT.

The chain recombines TRBV9 with TRBJ1-2; the D gene is possibly TRBD1 (6 bases). CDR1 and CDR2 from the germline V gene are SGDLS and YYNGEE. With 2 bases removed from V and 0 bases from J, the gap between germline ends came to 17 bases. The CDR3 is made up of 17 amino acids. The CDR3 DNA is TGTGCCAGCAGCGTGTCACAGGGACTATTTTCTAACTATGGCTACACCTTC. It yields the protein CASSVSQGLFSNYGYTF.

This clonotype was seen repeatedly, ten times or more. The gene calls are TRBV20-1 and TRBJ2-2, with D uncertain. Germline assignment: CDR1 DFQATT and CDR2 SNEGSKA (reference sequence). V lost 1 base, J lost 4 bases, and 19 bases lay in between. This CDR3 comprises 17 residues. CDR3: CSARVITGPRPTGELFF. CDR3 DNA sequence: TGCAGTGCTAGAGTAATTACCGGGCCACGGCCCACCGGGGAGCTGTTTTTT.

The rearrangement joins TRBV2 to TRBJ1-1, with 8 positions matching TRBD1. CDR1 and CDR2 from the germline V gene are SNHLY and FYNNEI. This CDR3 has 15 residues. J was trimmed by 7 bases and V by 4 bases; bases with no gene match: 11. CDR3 in DNA: TGTGCCAGCAGTGCTCAGGGGGCGCGTTCGGGTGAAGCTTTCTTT. Residues: CASSAQGARSGEAFF.

In this sample, this clonotype turned up a few times. The rearrangement links TRBV6-1 to TRBJ2-1; D is uncertain. Trimming shortened V by 1 base and J by 3 bases, and 7 bases separated the two germline ends. Looked up from germline, CDR1 is MNHNS and CDR2 is SASEGT. The length of the CDR3 is 14 residues. CDR3 loop: CASSEGLYYNEQFF. CDR3 nucleotides: TGTGCCAGCAGTGAAGGCTTGTACTACAATGAGCAGTTCTTC.

In this sample, this clonotype turned up a few times. V gene TRBV6-6 combines with J gene TRBJ2-7; D remains ambiguous. The CDR3 has 13 amino acids. Trimming took off 4 bases at V and 1 base at J, with 8 bases between the two ends. Germline values: CDR1 MNHNY, CDR2 SVGAGI (reference sequence). This CDR3 reads CASSWIRSYEQYF. The CDR3 DNA is TGTGCCAGCAGTTGGATCAGATCCTACGAGCAGTACTTC.

This clonotype was observed once. The chain joins TRBV10-3 to TRBJ1-2; D call uncertain. CDR1 is ENHRY, CDR2 SYGVKD, per germline. Deletions cut 2 bases from V and 4 bases from J, with 5 bases between. The CDR3 runs to 12 residues. As DNA, the CDR3 is TGTGCCATCAGTGAGGAAGTCTATGGCTACACCTTC. It yields the protein CAISEEVYGYTF.

This clonotype was seen a few times. The V and J genes are TRBV5-1 and TRBJ1-2, with 8 positions matching TRBD1. This CDR3 has 14 residues. With V trimmed by 4 bases and J by 4 bases, 6 bases remained unmatched. Germline CDR1 is SGHRS and CDR2 is YFSETQ. CDR3 sequence: CASSVGQGVYGYTF. CDR3 DNA sequence: TGCGCCAGCAGCGTCGGACAGGGTGTCTATGGCTACACCTTC.